One and the same sample provided the 13 T cell receptor beta chains below, sequenced in a study of blood T cell repertoires in COVID-19. Here immunoSEQ multiplex PCR was the method, and the copy in TCRdb shows in-frame clones only, minus some. The sample comprises a few hundred thousand clones, about 83% of which are singletons, and roughly 1.2% rests with the top ten. The sequencing sample was made of peripheral blood. These receptors all come from a woman in her forties or fifties with acute or convalescent COVID-19.

The chain links TRBV5-1 to TRBJ2-1; 9 bases map to TRBD1. The CDR3 spans 14 residues. After removal of 3 bases from V and 9 bases from J, the junction contained 7 bases not matched to a gene. Germline V gene data show CDR1 as SGHRS and CDR2 as YFSETQ. CDR3 sequence (DNA): TGCGCCAGCAGCTCACAGGGGGCGCGCAGTGAGCAGTTCTTC. Protein sequence: CASSSQGARSEQFF.

The J gene is TRBJ2-7, the V gene TRBV12-5; TRBD1 might be the D (5 bases). Germline V lookup: CDR1 LGHNT, CDR2 FRNRAP. Trimming removed 1 base from V and 6 bases from J, with 13 bases in between. This CDR3 contains 14 residues. CDR3 sequence reads: CASGLGTGSGEQYV. For the CDR3, the DNA is TGTGCTAGTGGTTTGGGAACAGGATCTGGCGAGCAGTACGTC.

This sequence joins TRBV11-2 and TRBJ2-1; 10 bases align to TRBD2. CDR3 length: 15 amino acids. CDR1 and CDR2 from the germline V gene are SGHAT and FQNNGV. The ends lost 2 bases at V and 4 bases at J; junction bases unmatched: 2. CDR3 sequence (DNA): TGTGCCAGCAGCTTAAGCGGGGGGGCTTACAATGAGCAGTTCTTC. Protein sequence: CASSLSGGAYNEQFF.

The rearrangement links TRBV19 to TRBJ2-4; the match to TRBD2 covers 8 bases. Germline CDR1 and CDR2: LNHDA and SQIVND (reference sequence). V lost 0 bases, J lost 6 bases, and 13 bases stayed unmatched. The CDR3 totals 18 residues. The CDR3 coding sequence is TGTGCCAGTAGTATAGAAACCCCCTCCGGGGGGGCCTCAAACATTCAGTACTTC. It is translated as CASSIETPSGGASNIQYF. Complete variable domain (other parts from reference TRBV19 and TRBJ2-4): DGGITQSPKYLFRKEGQNVTLSCEQNLNHDAMYWYRQDPGQGLRLIYYSQIVNDFQKGDIAEGYSVSREKKESFPLTVTSAQKNPTAFYLCASSIETPSGGASNIQYFGAGTRLSVL.

The rearrangement uses TRBV7-2 and TRBJ1-2; TRBD1 might be the D (5 bases). The CDR3 loop spans 15 amino acids. CDR1 and CDR2 from the germline V gene are SGHTA and FQGNSA. The germline V and J ends were trimmed by 1 base and 3 bases, with 12 bases remaining between them. CDR3 DNA sequence: TGTGCCAGCAGCTTAGAGTCCGGGGGTGACTATGGCTACACCTTC. Its protein is CASSLESGGDYGYTF. Full variable domain (rest looked up from reference TRBV7-2 and TRBJ1-2): GAGVSQSPSNKVTEKGKDVELRCDPISGHTALYWYRQSLGQGLEFLIYFQGNSAPDKSGLPSDRFSAERTGGSVSTLTIQRTQQEDSAVYLCASSLESGGDYGYTFGSGTRLTVV.

The CDR3 spells CASSRPGEQYF. DNA for the CDR3: TGTGCCAGCAGCCGCCCCGGGGAGCAGTACTTC. The rearrangement uses TRBV3-1 (or the pseudogene TRBV3-2) and TRBJ2-7; D is ambiguous. The CDR3 runs 11 residues. CDR1 is LGHDT, CDR2 YNNKEL, per germline (reference sequence). V lost 4 bases, J lost 7 bases, and 8 bases lay in between.

This clone has just a few counts. J is TRBJ1-6 and V is TRBV7-2; 9 bases align to TRBD1. The V and J ends lost 5 bases and 8 bases, in that order; junction bases with no gene match: 7. Germline lookup yields CDR1 SGHTA and CDR2 FQGNSA. This CDR3 is built from 15 residues. The CDR3 loop reads CASSVSGTGYSPLHF. For the CDR3, the DNA is TGTGCCAGCAGCGTCAGCGGGACAGGGTATTCACCCCTCCACTTT.

V gene TRBV19 combines with J gene TRBJ1-1; TRBD1 is a possible D gene (5 bases). V lost 3 bases, J lost 3 bases, and 11 bases lay in between. Germline V gene lookup returns CDR1 LNHDA and CDR2 SQIVND (reference sequence). This CDR3 is 14 amino acids long. The CDR3, as DNA: TGTGCCAGTAGTATCGGGGGGTTGGACACTGAAGCTTTCTTT. This translates into CASSIGGLDTEAFF.

This chain joins TRBV28 and TRBJ1-5; 8 positions match TRBD1. Germline lookup yields CDR1 MDHEN and CDR2 SYDVKM. J lost 6 bases, V lost 2 bases, and 15 bases had no gene match. CDR3 length equals 18 residues. CDR3 sequence reads: CASSLKPLTGEEGQPQHF. The CDR3 coding sequence is TGTGCCAGCAGTTTAAAGCCTCTGACAGGGGAAGAGGGTCAGCCCCAGCATTTT.

This clone was detected once. The chain combines TRBV7-9 with TRBJ2-7, with 8 positions matching TRBD1. The CDR3 totals 14 residues. The J segment lost 6 bases and the V segment lost 4 bases, leaving 8 bases of the junction unmatched. CDR1 and CDR2 (germline): SEHNR, FQNEAQ (reference sequence). This chain's CDR3 is CASSWGQVGGEQYF. In DNA, the CDR3 is TGTGCCAGCAGCTGGGGACAGGTCGGAGGCGAGCAGTACTTC.

The DNA for the CDR3 is TGTGCCAGCAGCTTAGGGACTAGCGGAGAGTATTACAATGAGCAGTTCTTC. Protein sequence: CASSLGTSGEYYNEQFF. This sequence joins TRBV7-2 and TRBJ2-1; 10 nucleotides align to TRBD2. The CDR3 extends over 17 amino acids. The germline gives CDR1 SGHTA, CDR2 FQGNSA. V trimming: 1 base; J trimming: 4 bases; junction bases outside the gene matches: 7.

This chain connects TRBV30 to TRBJ2-3; tentative D call: TRBD2 (6 bases). From germline, CDR1 is GTSNPN and CDR2 SVGIG (reference sequence). This CDR3 has 15 amino acids. With 5 bases removed from V and 2 bases from J, the gap between germline ends came to 17 bases. The CDR3 here is CAWGPRGWDTDTQYF. CDR3 in DNA: TGTGCCTGGGGACCCCGGGGGTGGGACACAGATACGCAGTATTTT.

This clone showed up just a few times. This chain links TRBV30 with TRBJ2-1; 7 bases map to TRBD2. Per germline, CDR1 GTSNPN and CDR2 SVGIG (reference sequence). The CDR3 consists of 12 residues. J lost 4 bases, V lost 5 bases, and 2 bases had no gene match. The CDR3 loop is CAWGEGYNEQFF. DNA for the CDR3: TGTGCCTGGGGGGAGGGGTACAATGAGCAGTTCTTC.